This TCR beta chain comes out of a study of cytomegalovirus exposure and HLA in healthy donors. V lost 4 bases to trimming and J lost 3 bases, with 12 bases between them. Germline V gene sequence: CDR1 SQVTM, CDR2 ANQGSEA. The CDR3 runs to 14 residues. As to this clone: Its antigen is currently unknown.

Overall study results and limits: Sequence variants that were highly shared formed a cluster that was likely a sequencing artifact. Rarity marked most TCR sequences, yet some public TCRs occurred in many donors.

PCR amplification relied on 60 Vbeta primers (plus 13 Jbeta primers). The repertoire was sequenced with immunoSEQ multiplex PCR; TCRdb's copy has only in-frame clones and lacks some. The table has some 90,000 clones, around 74% seen once; the top ten hold approximately 2%. The sequence was obtained from a boy younger than 18 in good health and CMV-seronegative. This chain uses TRBV29-1 with TRBJ1-4; possible D gene TRBD1, 6 bases. The sample taken for sequencing was PBMCs. CDR3 sequence: CSVGGGRANEKLFF. DNA of the CDR3: TGCAGCGTTGGGGGGGGGCGGGCTAATGAAAAACTGTTTTTT.